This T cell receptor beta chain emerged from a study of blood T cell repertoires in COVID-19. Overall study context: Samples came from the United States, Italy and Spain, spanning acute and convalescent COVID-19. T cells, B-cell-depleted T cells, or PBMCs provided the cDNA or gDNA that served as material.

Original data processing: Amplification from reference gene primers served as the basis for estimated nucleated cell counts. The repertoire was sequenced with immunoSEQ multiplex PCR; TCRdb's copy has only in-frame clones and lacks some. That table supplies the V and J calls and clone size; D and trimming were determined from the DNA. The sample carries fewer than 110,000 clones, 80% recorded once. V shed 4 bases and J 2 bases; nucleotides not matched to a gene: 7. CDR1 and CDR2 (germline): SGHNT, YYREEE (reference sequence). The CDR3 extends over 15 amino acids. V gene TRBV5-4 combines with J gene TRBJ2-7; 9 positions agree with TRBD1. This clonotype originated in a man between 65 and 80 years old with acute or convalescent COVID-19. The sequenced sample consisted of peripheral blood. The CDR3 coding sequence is TGTGCCAGCAGCGACTGGACAGGGGATCCCTACGAGCAGTACTTC. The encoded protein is CASSDWTGDPYEQYF.